This paragraph covers one T cell receptor (beta chain) sequence. This specimen belongs to a study of blood T cell repertoires in COVID-19. Produced via immunoSEQ multiplex PCR; TCRdb's table is partial and in-frame only. The sample has a few hundred thousand clones, 87% seen once; the top ten hold roughly 9.4%. In germline, CDR1 is MNHEY, CDR2 SMNVEV (reference sequence). V lost 4 bases and J lost 9; bases outside the gene matches: 9. There are 15 residues in the CDR3. All recovered Cohort 3 donors got two negative PCRs, got clearance, or saw symptom resolution. This TCR was recovered from a woman between 45 and 60 years old who had recovered from COVID-19. Sequencing was performed on PBMCs or T cells enriched from blood (not recorded which). The rearrangement joins TRBV27 to TRBJ2-1; TRBD2 matches at 10 bases. The CDR3 DNA is TGTGCCAGCAGTTCCGGGACTAGCGTATGGGGTGAGCAGTTCTTC. It translates to CASSSGTSVWGEQFF.